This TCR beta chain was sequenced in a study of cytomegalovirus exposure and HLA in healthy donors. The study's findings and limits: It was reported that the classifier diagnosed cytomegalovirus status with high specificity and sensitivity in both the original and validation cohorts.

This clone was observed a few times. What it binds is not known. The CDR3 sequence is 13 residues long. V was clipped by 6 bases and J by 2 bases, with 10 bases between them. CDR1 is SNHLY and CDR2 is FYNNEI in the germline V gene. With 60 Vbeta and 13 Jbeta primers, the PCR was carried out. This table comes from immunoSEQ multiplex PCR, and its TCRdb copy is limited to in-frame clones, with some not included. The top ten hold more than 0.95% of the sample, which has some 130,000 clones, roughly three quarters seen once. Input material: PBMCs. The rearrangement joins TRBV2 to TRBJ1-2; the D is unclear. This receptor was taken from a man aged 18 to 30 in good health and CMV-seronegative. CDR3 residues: CASSLQLNYGYTF. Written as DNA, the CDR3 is TGTGCCAGCAGCTTACAGCTAAACTATGGCTACACCTTC.